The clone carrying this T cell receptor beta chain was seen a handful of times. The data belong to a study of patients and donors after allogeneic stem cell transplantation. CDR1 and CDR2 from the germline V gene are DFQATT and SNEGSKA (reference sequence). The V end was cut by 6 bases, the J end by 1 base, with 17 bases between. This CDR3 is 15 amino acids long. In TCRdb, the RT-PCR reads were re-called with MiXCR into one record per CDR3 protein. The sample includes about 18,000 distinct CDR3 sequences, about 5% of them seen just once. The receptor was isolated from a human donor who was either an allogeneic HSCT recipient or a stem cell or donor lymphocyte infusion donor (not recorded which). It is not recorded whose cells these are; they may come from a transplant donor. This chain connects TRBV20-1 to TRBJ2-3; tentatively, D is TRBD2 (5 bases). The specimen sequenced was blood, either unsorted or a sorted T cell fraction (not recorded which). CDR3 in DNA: TGCAGTGCAAGTCACCCGGGAACCCGCACAGATACGCAGTATTTT. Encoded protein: CSASHPGTRTDTQYF.